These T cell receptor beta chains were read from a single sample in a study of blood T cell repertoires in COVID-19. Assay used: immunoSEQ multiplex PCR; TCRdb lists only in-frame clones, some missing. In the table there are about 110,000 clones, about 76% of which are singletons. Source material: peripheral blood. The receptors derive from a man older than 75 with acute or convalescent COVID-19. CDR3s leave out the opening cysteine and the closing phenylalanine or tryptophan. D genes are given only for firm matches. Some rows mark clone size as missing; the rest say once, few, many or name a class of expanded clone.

CDR3 protein: ASSYIGGFSLLH; V gene: TRBV6-5; clone size: .; D gene: .; J gene: TRBJ1-6
CDR3 protein: ASRDTQSYNEQF; V gene: TRBV10-2; clone size: .; D gene: .; J gene: TRBJ2-1
CDR3 protein: SASNPAEFTDTQY; V gene: TRBV20-1; clone size: .; D gene: .; J gene: TRBJ2-3
CDR3 protein: ASSWDYTSDTQY; V gene: TRBV5-4; clone size: .; D gene: TRBD2; J gene: TRBJ2-3
CDR3 protein: ASSPRQGWARNEKLF; V gene: TRBV6-6; clone size: few; D gene: TRBD1; J gene: TRBJ1-4
CDR3 protein: ASSVWDTSNEQF; V gene: TRBV9; clone size: .; D gene: .; J gene: TRBJ2-1
CDR3 protein: ASRPRDNGEAF; V gene: TRBV6-6; clone size: few; D gene: .; J gene: TRBJ1-1
CDR3 protein: ASSSHPLRQGAILYEQY; V gene: TRBV27; clone size: few; D gene: TRBD1; J gene: TRBJ2-7
CDR3 protein: ASSSDRGLETQY; V gene: TRBV6-5; clone size: .; D gene: TRBD1; J gene: TRBJ2-5
CDR3 protein: ASSLVSGTTNYGYT; V gene: TRBV19; clone size: once; D gene: .; J gene: TRBJ1-2
CDR3 protein: ASSESKSGEGYT; V gene: TRBV10-1; clone size: .; D gene: .; J gene: TRBJ1-2
CDR3 protein: ASSQDRQAIPYEQY; V gene: TRBV4-2; clone size: .; D gene: .; J gene: TRBJ2-7
CDR3 protein: AWRRLAGADTQY; V gene: TRBV30; clone size: .; D gene: TRBD2; J gene: TRBJ2-3
CDR3 protein: ASVGEMTGPGEQF; V gene: TRBV27; clone size: .; D gene: TRBD1; J gene: TRBJ2-1
CDR3 protein: ATIAQQRYNSPLH; V gene: TRBV28; clone size: .; D gene: .; J gene: TRBJ1-6
CDR3 protein: ASSAREVYEQY; V gene: TRBV2; clone size: few; D gene: .; J gene: TRBJ2-7
CDR3 protein: ASSLDRGGEKLF; V gene: TRBV5-1; clone size: .; D gene: TRBD1; J gene: TRBJ1-4
CDR3 protein: ASSSTPGVSTDTQY; V gene: TRBV5-1; clone size: .; D gene: .; J gene: TRBJ2-3
CDR3 protein: ASSYQNQETQY; V gene: TRBV6-6; clone size: .; D gene: .; J gene: TRBJ2-5
CDR3 protein: ASSQTGGETQY; V gene: TRBV3-1/TRBV3-2; clone size: .; D gene: TRBD2; J gene: TRBJ2-5
CDR3 protein: ASRSRTSDYNEQF; V gene: TRBV27; clone size: .; D gene: TRBD2; J gene: TRBJ2-1
CDR3 protein: ASSFTRTSGYNEQF; V gene: TRBV27; clone size: .; D gene: TRBD2; J gene: TRBJ2-1
CDR3 protein: ASRAGTGGNQPQH; V gene: TRBV19; clone size: .; D gene: TRBD1; J gene: TRBJ1-5
CDR3 protein: ASSPLRDRGTGELF; V gene: TRBV13; clone size: .; D gene: TRBD1; J gene: TRBJ2-2
CDR3 protein: ASSSGTGNYEQY; V gene: TRBV28; clone size: .; D gene: TRBD1; J gene: TRBJ2-7
CDR3 protein: ASSARTGINEKLF; V gene: TRBV7-2; clone size: .; D gene: TRBD1; J gene: TRBJ1-4
CDR3 protein: ASSYFGQGAEAF; V gene: TRBV6-2/TRBV6-3; clone size: few; D gene: TRBD1; J gene: TRBJ1-1
CDR3 protein: ASSVDRATEAF; V gene: TRBV12-3/TRBV12-4; clone size: .; D gene: TRBD1; J gene: TRBJ1-1
CDR3 protein: ASSSQAEYEQY; V gene: TRBV27; clone size: few; D gene: .; J gene: TRBJ2-7
CDR3 protein: AWRADIGWDEQY; V gene: TRBV30; clone size: few; D gene: .; J gene: TRBJ2-7
CDR3 protein: ASSPGTGQTEAF; V gene: TRBV18; clone size: .; D gene: .; J gene: TRBJ1-1
CDR3 protein: ASSIPTGAGTGELF; V gene: TRBV19; clone size: .; D gene: TRBD1; J gene: TRBJ2-2
CDR3 protein: ASSVASGRFEQY; V gene: TRBV28; clone size: .; D gene: TRBD2; J gene: TRBJ2-7
CDR3 protein: ASSQFRTQPQH; V gene: TRBV3-1/TRBV3-2; clone size: once; D gene: .; J gene: TRBJ1-5
CDR3 protein: ASSPQGIRGNTEAF; V gene: TRBV7-9; clone size: .; D gene: .; J gene: TRBJ1-1
CDR3 protein: ASSLGDSENNEQF; V gene: TRBV5-5; clone size: .; D gene: .; J gene: TRBJ2-1
CDR3 protein: ASSLANGPGSTDTQY; V gene: TRBV5-4; clone size: .; D gene: .; J gene: TRBJ2-3
CDR3 protein: ASSEFFQGARTEAF; V gene: TRBV6-1; clone size: .; D gene: TRBD1; J gene: TRBJ1-1
CDR3 protein: ASSLGGRGNYGYT; V gene: TRBV5-4; clone size: .; D gene: TRBD1; J gene: TRBJ1-2
CDR3 protein: ASSWGLGAF; V gene: TRBV19; clone size: .; D gene: .; J gene: TRBJ1-1
CDR3 protein: ASSFVGDGDTQY; V gene: TRBV5-1; clone size: .; D gene: .; J gene: TRBJ2-3
CDR3 protein: ASSRVGGQGRAF; V gene: TRBV28; clone size: once; D gene: TRBD1; J gene: TRBJ1-1
CDR3 protein: ASSPQRGTGGQRDTQY; V gene: TRBV18; clone size: .; D gene: TRBD1; J gene: TRBJ2-3
CDR3 protein: ASSYRGGNEQF; V gene: TRBV19; clone size: few; D gene: TRBD1; J gene: TRBJ2-1
CDR3 protein: ASSLGGGTVGSPLH; V gene: TRBV5-6; clone size: .; D gene: .; J gene: TRBJ1-6
CDR3 protein: ASSLSLRQGASTEAF; V gene: TRBV27; clone size: .; D gene: TRBD1; J gene: TRBJ1-1
CDR3 protein: ASSFGGRAKNTGELF; V gene: TRBV7-8; clone size: .; D gene: TRBD2; J gene: TRBJ2-2
CDR3 protein: ASSTQPGQAYEQY; V gene: TRBV6-5; clone size: .; D gene: TRBD1; J gene: TRBJ2-7
CDR3 protein: ASSPPVLASPDTQY; V gene: TRBV18; clone size: .; D gene: .; J gene: TRBJ2-3
CDR3 protein: ANGQQNTEAF; V gene: TRBV2; clone size: .; D gene: .; J gene: TRBJ1-1
CDR3 protein: ASSLALSEYGYT; V gene: TRBV7-8; clone size: .; D gene: .; J gene: TRBJ1-2
CDR3 protein: ASSSGTYNSPLH; V gene: TRBV5-6; clone size: once; D gene: .; J gene: TRBJ1-6
CDR3 protein: ASSVEDRVPETQY; V gene: TRBV2; clone size: .; D gene: TRBD1; J gene: TRBJ2-5
CDR3 protein: ASSLPRLAGVRGSGELF; V gene: TRBV28; clone size: .; D gene: TRBD2; J gene: TRBJ2-2